The 18 T cell receptor beta chains given below trace back to one sample, sequenced in a study of cytomegalovirus exposure and HLA in healthy donors. 60 Vbeta and 13 Jbeta primers were used in PCR. Only in-frame clones appear in the TCRdb table, and some are missing; sequencing was by immunoSEQ multiplex PCR. The sample contains about 170,000 clones, around 76% of which appear only once. Material: PBMCs. These receptors all stem from a man aged 40-49 years in good health and CMV-seropositive.

V is TRBV5-1 and J is TRBJ2-1; D perhaps matches TRBD1 (6 bases). V lost 0 bases and J lost 2, with 15 bases in between. The germline CDR1 and CDR2 sequences are SGHRS and YFSETQ. CDR3 length: 17 amino acids. The CDR3 bases are TGCGCCAGCAGCTTGGGGTCAGGGGTCATTACCTACAATGAGCAGTTCTTC. Translation gives CASSLGSGVITYNEQFF.

V is TRBV7-6 and J is TRBJ2-7, with 7 bases lining up with TRBD1. The J segment lost 2 bases and the V segment lost 0 bases, leaving 1 base of the junction unmatched. The CDR3 totals 14 residues. The V gene's germline CDR1 is SGHVS and CDR2 FNYEAQ. The CDR3 region is CASSLAGTAYEQYF. CDR3 DNA: TGTGCCAGCAGCTTAGCAGGGACAGCCTACGAGCAGTACTTC.

The rearrangement joins TRBV19 to TRBJ1-3; 7 bases map to TRBD1. This CDR3 is built from 14 residues. The V gene's germline CDR1 is LNHDA and CDR2 SQIVND (reference sequence). V shed 4 bases, J shed 2 bases, and the junction held 2 bases outside the gene matches. CDR3 region: CASSTGTAGNTIYF. The CDR3 DNA reads as TGTGCCAGTAGTACCGGGACAGCTGGAAACACCATATATTTT.

In DNA form, the CDR3 reads TGTGCCAGCAGTTACGTTGGGGGACAGACTAACTATGGCTACACCTTC. This codes for CASSYVGGQTNYGYTF. The chain is built from TRBV6-5 and TRBJ1-2, with TRBD1 identical over 7 bases. Germline values: CDR1 MNHEY, CDR2 SVGAGI. CDR3 length equals 16 residues. Trimming took 2 bases from V and 0 from J; bases not matched to a gene: 6.

This chain links TRBV6-5 with TRBJ1-2, with 9 bases aligning to TRBD1. CDR1 and CDR2 (germline): MNHEY, SVGAGI. J lost 8 bases, V lost 6 bases, and 7 bases had no gene match. The CDR3 loop spans 13 amino acids. The CDR3 DNA reads TGTGCCAGCAGCTTACAGGGGGCGGAGGGCTACACCTTC. This gives the protein CASSLQGAEGYTF.

V usage is TRBV4-3 and J usage is TRBJ1-2, with D possibly being TRBD1 (5 bases). The CDR3 extends over 15 amino acids. V shed 4 bases and J shed 4 bases, with 16 bases lying between them. Looked up from germline, CDR1 is LGHNA and CDR2 is YSLEER. The CDR3 here is CASSPRTPYIYGYTF. CDR3 in DNA: TGCGCCAGCAGCCCCAGGACACCCTACATCTATGGCTACACCTTC.

A note on this clone: At one boundary the junction diverges from the germline segment, which might be a read error. The chain carries TRBV7-9 and TRBJ2-6; D gene ambiguous. The CDR3 sequence is 16 residues long. From germline, CDR1 is SEHNR and CDR2 FQNEAQ (reference sequence). The CDR3 loop is CSSSLYGFSGANVLTF. In DNA form, the CDR3 reads TGTTCCAGCAGCCTTTACGGGTTCTCTGGGGCCAACGTCCTGACTTTC.

V is TRBV9 and J is TRBJ2-1; tentative D call: TRBD2 (6 bases). Germline CDR1 and CDR2: SGDLS and YYNGEE. The germline V and J ends were trimmed by 6 bases and 8 bases, with 21 bases remaining between them. The CDR3 spans 15 residues. CDR3 sequence: CASILSVRLDHEQFF. The CDR3 nucleotides are TGTGCCAGCATCCTTTCGGTCCGACTAGACCATGAGCAGTTCTTC.

The genes are TRBV7-6 and TRBJ2-7, with 7 nucleotides matching TRBD2. J lost 4 bases, V lost 5 bases, and 5 bases had no gene match. Germline CDR1 reads SGHVS; CDR2 reads FNYEAQ. CDR3 size: 13 residues. CDR3 coding DNA: TGTGCCAGCAGCCCAAGGACTAGTTACGAGCAGTACTTC. Translated, it gives CASSPRTSYEQYF.

V gene TRBV6-5 combines with J gene TRBJ2-3; TRBD2 is a possible D gene (6 bases). This CDR3 spans 13 amino acids. Per germline, CDR1 MNHEY and CDR2 SVGAGI. V lost 6 bases to trimming and J lost 2 bases, with 9 bases between them. This CDR3 is CASSGGPTDTQYF. DNA for the CDR3: TGTGCCAGCAGCGGGGGTCCCACAGATACGCAGTATTTT.

The rearrangement uses TRBV4-2 and TRBJ1-4; 7 bases are a match to TRBD1. This CDR3 comprises 15 residues. Unmatched junction bases numbered 6, after V lost 5 bases and J lost 3 bases. Germline V lookup: CDR1 LGHNA, CDR2 YNFKEQ. CDR3: CASSVQGFANEKLFF. As DNA, the CDR3 is TGTGCCAGCAGCGTACAGGGGTTCGCTAATGAAAAACTGTTTTTT.

The V call is TRBV9, the J call TRBJ2-3, with 11 bases aligning to TRBD2. The junction had 11 bases not matched to a gene; V was cut back by 4 bases and J by 4 bases. Per germline, CDR1 SGDLS and CDR2 YYNGEE. CDR3 length: 17 residues. The CDR3 here is CASSSLTSGEIADTQYF. In DNA form, the CDR3 reads TGTGCCAGCAGCTCGCTGACTAGCGGGGAAATCGCAGATACGCAGTATTTT.

This sequence joins TRBV10-3 and TRBJ1-1; D not resolved. Germline loops: CDR1 ENHRY, CDR2 SYGVKD. Trimming cost V 4 bases and J 3 bases, with 9 bases left between them. The CDR3 length is 13 residues. CDR3 sequence: CAISANFDTEAFF. CDR3 nucleotide sequence: TGTGCCATCAGTGCGAACTTTGACACTGAAGCTTTCTTT.

The chain uses TRBV2 and TRBJ2-1; TRBD2 is a possible D gene (5 bases). Trimming stripped 7 bases from V and 7 bases from J, with 23 bases between. The CDR3 spans 16 residues. Per the germline V gene, CDR1 is SNHLY and CDR2 is FYNNEI. The CDR3 spells CASIDPRVPTGNEQFF. As DNA, the CDR3 is TGTGCCAGCATCGACCCCCGGGTCCCCACGGGGAATGAGCAGTTCTTC.

The gene calls are TRBV6-6 and TRBJ1-1; D perhaps matches TRBD1 (5 bases). The V end was cut by 0 bases, the J end by 5 bases, with 10 bases between. In germline, CDR1 is MNHNY, CDR2 SVGAGI (reference sequence). CDR3 length: 14 residues. CDR3 coding DNA: TGTGCCAGCAGTTACTCGAGCGGGGGGACTGAAGCTTTCTTT. It is translated as CASSYSSGGTEAFF.

This chain uses TRBV27 with TRBJ1-2; no clear D gene. CDR3 length equals 14 residues. Germline CDR1 reads MNHEY; CDR2 reads SMNVEV (reference sequence). Trimming removed 3 bases at V and 4 bases at J, with 12 bases between. CDR3 loop: CASSLKPGSYGYTF. The CDR3 coding sequence is TGTGCCAGCAGTTTGAAGCCCGGGAGCTATGGCTACACCTTC.

This chain joins TRBV10-3 and TRBJ2-4; D perhaps matches TRBD1 (6 bases). Per the germline V gene, CDR1 is ENHRY and CDR2 is SYGVKD. The V and J ends lost 3 bases and 3 bases respectively, with 12 bases between them. The CDR3 runs 15 residues. CDR3 coding DNA: TGTGCCATCAGTGAATTAGGGGGTGGCAAAAACATTCAGTACTTC. Protein product: CAISELGGGKNIQYF.

The chain couples TRBV5-4 to TRBJ2-1; 7 nucleotides line up with TRBD2. CDR1 and CDR2 (germline): SGHNT, YYREEE (reference sequence). The CDR3 consists of 16 residues. J was trimmed by 2 bases and V by 4 bases; bases with no gene match: 9. CDR3 bases: TGTGCCAGCAGCCGCAGAAGGGCGGGGGCCTACAATGAGCAGTTCTTC. Its translation: CASSRRRAGAYNEQFF. The variable domain in full, completed from reference TRBV5-4 and TRBJ2-1, reads ETGVTQSPTHLIKTRGQQVTLRCSSQSGHNTVSWYQQALGQGPQFIFQYYREEENGRGNFPPRFSGLQFPNYSSELNVNALELDDSALYLCASSRRRAGAYNEQFFGPGTRLTVL.